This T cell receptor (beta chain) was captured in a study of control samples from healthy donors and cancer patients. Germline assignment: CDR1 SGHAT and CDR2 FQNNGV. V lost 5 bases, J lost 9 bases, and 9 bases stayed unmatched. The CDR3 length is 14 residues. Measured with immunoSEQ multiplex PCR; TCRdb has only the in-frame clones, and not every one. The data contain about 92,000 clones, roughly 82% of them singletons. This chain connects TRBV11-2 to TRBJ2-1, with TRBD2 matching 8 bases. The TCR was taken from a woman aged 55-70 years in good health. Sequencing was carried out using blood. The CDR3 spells CASSPLTSVGEQFF. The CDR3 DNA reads TGTGCCAGCAGCCCCCTGACTAGCGTCGGTGAGCAGTTCTTC.